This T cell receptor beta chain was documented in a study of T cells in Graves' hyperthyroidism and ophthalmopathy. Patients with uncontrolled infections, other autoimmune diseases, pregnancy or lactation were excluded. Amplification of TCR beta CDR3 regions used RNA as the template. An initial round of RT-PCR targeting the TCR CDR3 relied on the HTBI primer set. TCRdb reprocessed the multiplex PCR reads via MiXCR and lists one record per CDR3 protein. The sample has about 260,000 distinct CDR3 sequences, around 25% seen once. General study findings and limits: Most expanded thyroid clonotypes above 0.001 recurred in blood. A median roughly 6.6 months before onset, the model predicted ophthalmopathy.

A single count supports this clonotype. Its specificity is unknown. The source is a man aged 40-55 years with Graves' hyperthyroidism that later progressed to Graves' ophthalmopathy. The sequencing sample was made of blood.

The CDR3 coding sequence is TGTGCCAGCAGCTTCCAGAACGAGCAGTACTTC. It codes for CASSFQNEQYF. The V call is TRBV7-2, the J call TRBJ2-7; no clear D gene. This CDR3 has 11 amino acids. Germline-derived CDR1 and CDR2 are SGHTA and FQGNSA. V lost 3 bases and J 5 bases, leaving 5 bases between the germline ends. The whole variable domain, remainder taken from reference TRBV7-2 and TRBJ2-7, is GAGVSQSPSNKVTEKGKDVELRCDPISGHTALYWYRQSLGQGLEFLIYFQGNSAPDKSGLPSDRFSAERTGGSVSTLTIQRTQQEDSAVYLCASSFQNEQYFGPGTRLTVT.